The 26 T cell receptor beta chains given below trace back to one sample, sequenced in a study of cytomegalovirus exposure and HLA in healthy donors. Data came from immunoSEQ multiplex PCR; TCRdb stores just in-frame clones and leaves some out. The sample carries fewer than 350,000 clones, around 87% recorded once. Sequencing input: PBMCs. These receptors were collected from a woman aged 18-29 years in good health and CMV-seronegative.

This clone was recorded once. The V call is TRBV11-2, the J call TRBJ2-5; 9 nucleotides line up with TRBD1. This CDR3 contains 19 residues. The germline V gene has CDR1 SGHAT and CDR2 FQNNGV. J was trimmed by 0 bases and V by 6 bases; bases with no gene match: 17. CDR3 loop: CASRKSHRGQEEYQETQYF. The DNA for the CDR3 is TGTGCCAGCAGAAAAAGCCACAGGGGGCAAGAAGAGTACCAAGAGACCCAGTACTTC.

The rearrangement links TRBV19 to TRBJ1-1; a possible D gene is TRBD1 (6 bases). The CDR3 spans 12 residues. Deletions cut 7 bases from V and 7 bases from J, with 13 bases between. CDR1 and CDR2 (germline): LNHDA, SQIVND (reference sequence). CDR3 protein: CASTAGALEAFF. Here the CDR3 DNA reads TGTGCCAGTACTGCAGGGGCACTTGAAGCTTTCTTT.

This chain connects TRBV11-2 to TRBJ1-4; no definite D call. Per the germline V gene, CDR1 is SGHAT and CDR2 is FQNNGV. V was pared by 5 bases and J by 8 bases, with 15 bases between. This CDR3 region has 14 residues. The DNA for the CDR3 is TGTGCCAGCAGCCCCCGCAGGCCGGGAGAAAAACTGTTTTTT. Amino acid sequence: CASSPRRPGEKLFF.

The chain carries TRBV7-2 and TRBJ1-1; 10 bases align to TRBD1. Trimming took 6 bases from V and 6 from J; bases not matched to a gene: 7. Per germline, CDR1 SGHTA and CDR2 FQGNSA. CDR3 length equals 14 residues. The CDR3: CASSKTGTGAEAFF. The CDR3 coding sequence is TGTGCCAGCAGTAAGACCGGGACAGGGGCTGAAGCTTTCTTT.

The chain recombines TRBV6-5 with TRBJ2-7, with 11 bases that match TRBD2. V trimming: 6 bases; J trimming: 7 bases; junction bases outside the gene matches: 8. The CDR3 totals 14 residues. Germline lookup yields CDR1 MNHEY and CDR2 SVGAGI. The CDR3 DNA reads TGTGCCAGCAGCTCCACACTAGCGGGAGATGAGCAGTACTTC. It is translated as CASSSTLAGDEQYF.

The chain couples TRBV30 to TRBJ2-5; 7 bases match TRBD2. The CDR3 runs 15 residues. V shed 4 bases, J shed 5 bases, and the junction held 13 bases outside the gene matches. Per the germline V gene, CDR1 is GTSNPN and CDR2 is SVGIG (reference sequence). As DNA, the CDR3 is TGTGCCTGGATCGTGGGGAGGGCCGGGGGGGAGACCCAGTACTTC. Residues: CAWIVGRAGGETQYF.

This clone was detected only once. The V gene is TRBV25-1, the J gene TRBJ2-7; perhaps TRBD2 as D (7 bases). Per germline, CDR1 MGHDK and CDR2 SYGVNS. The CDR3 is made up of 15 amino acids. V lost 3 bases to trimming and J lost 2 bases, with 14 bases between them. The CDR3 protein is CASSERGTTTYEQYF. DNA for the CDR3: TGTGCCAGCAGTGAGAGGGGGACTACAACCTACGAGCAGTACTTC.

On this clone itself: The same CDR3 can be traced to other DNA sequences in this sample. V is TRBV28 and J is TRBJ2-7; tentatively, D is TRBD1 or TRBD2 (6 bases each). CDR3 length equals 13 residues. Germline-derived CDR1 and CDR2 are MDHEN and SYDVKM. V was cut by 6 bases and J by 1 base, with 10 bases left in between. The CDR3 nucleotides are TGTGCCAGCAGCTTAGGGGGGTCCTACGAGCAGTACTTC. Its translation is CASSLGGSYEQYF.

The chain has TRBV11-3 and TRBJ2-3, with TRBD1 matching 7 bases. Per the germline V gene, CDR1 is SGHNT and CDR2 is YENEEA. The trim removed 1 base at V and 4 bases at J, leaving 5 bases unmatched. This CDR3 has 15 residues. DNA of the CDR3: TGTGCCAGCAGCTTAGGACAGGGCCCACCAGATACGCAGTATTTT. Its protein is CASSLGQGPPDTQYF.

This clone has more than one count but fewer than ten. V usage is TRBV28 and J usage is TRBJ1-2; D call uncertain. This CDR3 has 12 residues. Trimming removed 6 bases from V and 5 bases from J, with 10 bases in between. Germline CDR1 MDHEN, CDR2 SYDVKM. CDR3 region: CASRRDLYGYTF. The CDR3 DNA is TGTGCCAGCAGGCGGGATCTATATGGCTACACCTTC.

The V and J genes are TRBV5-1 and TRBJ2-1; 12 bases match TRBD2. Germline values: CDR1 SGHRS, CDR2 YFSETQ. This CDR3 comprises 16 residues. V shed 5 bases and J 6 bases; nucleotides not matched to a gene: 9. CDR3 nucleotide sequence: TGCGCCAGCAGGGCAGGACTAGCGGGAATCCCCAATGAGCAGTTCTTC. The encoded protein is CASRAGLAGIPNEQFF.

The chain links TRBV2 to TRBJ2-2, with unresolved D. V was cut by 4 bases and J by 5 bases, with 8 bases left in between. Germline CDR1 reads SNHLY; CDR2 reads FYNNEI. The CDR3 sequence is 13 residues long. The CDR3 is CASSVTETGELFF. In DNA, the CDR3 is TGTGCCAGCAGTGTCACTGAAACCGGGGAGCTGTTTTTT.

As DNA, the CDR3 is TGTGCCAGCAGTTTGGGGCTCGCTAGCACAGATACGCAGTATTTT. Its protein product is CASSLGLASTDTQYF. The J gene is TRBJ2-3, the V gene TRBV27, with D maybe TRBD1 (5 bases). From germline, CDR1 is MNHEY and CDR2 SMNVEV (reference sequence). This CDR3 comprises 15 residues. V lost 3 bases and J 0 bases, leaving 10 bases between the germline ends.

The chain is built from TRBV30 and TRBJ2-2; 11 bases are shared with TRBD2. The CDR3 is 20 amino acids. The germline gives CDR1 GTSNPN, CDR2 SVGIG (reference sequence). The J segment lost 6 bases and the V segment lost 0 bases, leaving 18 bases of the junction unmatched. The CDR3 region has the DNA TGTGCCTGGAGTGTTAGAGGGCAAAAGACCCCTAGCGGGAGGCCCGGGGAGCTGTTTTTT. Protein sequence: CAWSVRGQKTPSGRPGELFF.

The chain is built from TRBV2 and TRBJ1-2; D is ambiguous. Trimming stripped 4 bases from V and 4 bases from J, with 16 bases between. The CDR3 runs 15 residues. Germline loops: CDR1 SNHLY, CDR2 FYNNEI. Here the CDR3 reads CASSGGQLKVYGYTF. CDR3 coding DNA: TGTGCCAGCAGTGGTGGGCAGCTTAAGGTCTATGGCTACACCTTC.

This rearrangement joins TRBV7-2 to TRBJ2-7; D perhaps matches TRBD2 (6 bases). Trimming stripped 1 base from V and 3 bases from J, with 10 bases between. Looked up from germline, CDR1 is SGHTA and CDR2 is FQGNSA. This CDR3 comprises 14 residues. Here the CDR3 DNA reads TGTGCCAGCAGCTTAGGACTAGTGGACTACGAGCAGTACTTC. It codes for CASSLGLVDYEQYF.

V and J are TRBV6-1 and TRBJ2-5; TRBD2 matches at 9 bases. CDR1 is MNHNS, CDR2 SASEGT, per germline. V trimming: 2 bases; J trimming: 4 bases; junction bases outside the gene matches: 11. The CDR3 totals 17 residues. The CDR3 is CASSESGGLEYRETQYF. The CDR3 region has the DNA TGTGCCAGCAGTGAAAGCGGGGGGTTGGAATATCGAGAGACCCAGTACTTC.

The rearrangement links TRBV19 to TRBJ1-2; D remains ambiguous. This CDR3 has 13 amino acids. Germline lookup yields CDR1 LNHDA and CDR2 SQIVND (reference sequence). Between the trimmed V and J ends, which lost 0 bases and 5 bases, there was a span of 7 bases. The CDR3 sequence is CASSIDRVYGYTF. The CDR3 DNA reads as TGTGCCAGTAGTATAGATCGAGTATATGGCTACACCTTC.

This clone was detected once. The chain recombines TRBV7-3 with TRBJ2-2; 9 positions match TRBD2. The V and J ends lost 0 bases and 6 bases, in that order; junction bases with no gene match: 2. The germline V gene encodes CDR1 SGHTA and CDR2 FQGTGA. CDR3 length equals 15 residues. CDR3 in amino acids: CASSLTSGSSGELFF. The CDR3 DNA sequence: TGTGCCAGCAGCTTAACTAGCGGGAGTTCCGGGGAGCTGTTTTTT. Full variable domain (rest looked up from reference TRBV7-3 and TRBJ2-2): GAGVSQTPSNKVTEKGKYVELRCDPISGHTALYWYRQSLGQGPEFLIYFQGTGAADDSGLPNDRFFAVRPEGSVSTLKIQRTERGDSAVYLCASSLTSGSSGELFFGEGSRLTVL.

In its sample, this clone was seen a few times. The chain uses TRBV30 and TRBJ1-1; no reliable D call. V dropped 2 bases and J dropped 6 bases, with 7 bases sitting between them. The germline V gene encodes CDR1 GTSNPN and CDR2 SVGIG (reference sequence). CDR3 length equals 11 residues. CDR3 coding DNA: TGTGCCTGGAGTTTCGGAGCTGAAGCTTTCTTT. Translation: CAWSFGAEAFF.

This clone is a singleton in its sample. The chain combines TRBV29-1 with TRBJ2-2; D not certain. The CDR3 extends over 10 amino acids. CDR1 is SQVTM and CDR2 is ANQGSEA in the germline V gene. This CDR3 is CAGVIGELFF. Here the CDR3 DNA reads TGCGCTGGAGTTATCGGGGAGCTGTTTTTT.

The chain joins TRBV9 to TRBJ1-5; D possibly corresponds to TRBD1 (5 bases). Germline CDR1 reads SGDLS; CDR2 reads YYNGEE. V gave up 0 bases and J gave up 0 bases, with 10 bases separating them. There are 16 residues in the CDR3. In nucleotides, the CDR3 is TGTGCCAGCAGCGTAGGGGGTGACAGTAGCAATCAGCCCCAGCATTTT. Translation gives CASSVGGDSSNQPQHF. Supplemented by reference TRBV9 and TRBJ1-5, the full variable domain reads DSGVTQTPKHLITATGQRVTLRCSPRSGDLSVYWYQQSLDQGLQFLIQYYNGEERAKGNILERFSAQQFPDLHSELNLSSLELGDSALYFCASSVGGDSSNQPQHFGDGTRLSIL.

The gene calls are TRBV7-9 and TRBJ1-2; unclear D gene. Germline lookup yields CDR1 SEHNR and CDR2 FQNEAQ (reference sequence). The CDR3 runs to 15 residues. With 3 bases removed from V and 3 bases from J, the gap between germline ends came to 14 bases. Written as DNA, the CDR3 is TGTGCCAGCAGCTTGAGGAGGGCGCGGGACTATGGCTACACCTTC. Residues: CASSLRRARDYGYTF.

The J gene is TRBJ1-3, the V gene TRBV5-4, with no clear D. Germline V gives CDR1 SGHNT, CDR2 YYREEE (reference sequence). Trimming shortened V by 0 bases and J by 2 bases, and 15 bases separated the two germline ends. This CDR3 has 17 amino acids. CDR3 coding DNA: TGTGCCAGCAGCTTGGCCGGTACCTTCAAGACTGGAAACACCATATATTTT. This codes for CASSLAGTFKTGNTIYF.

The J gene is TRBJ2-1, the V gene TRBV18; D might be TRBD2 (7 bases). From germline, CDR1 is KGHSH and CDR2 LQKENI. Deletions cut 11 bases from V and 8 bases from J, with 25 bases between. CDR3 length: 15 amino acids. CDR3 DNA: TGTGCCGGGGGGGGCAGCGGTGGACGGGTCCATGAGCAGTTCTTC. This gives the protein CAGGGSGGRVHEQFF.

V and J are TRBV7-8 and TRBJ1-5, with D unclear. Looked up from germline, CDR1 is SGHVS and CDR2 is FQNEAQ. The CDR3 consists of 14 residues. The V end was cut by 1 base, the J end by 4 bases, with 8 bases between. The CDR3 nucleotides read TGTGCCAGCAGCTTAGGGCAGGCGAATCAGCCCCAGCATTTT. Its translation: CASSLGQANQPQHF.